This TCR beta chain comes out of a study of human T cells and chemical hapten exposure. Across the whole study: Upper inner arm skin measuring 2 cm by 2 cm received 2% DPC for sensitization. Study conclusions and caveats: Controls had significantly fewer large CDR3 similarity clusters than were formed by expanded TCRs. No shift was seen in TCRs above 1 in 1000 frequency with DPC sensitization.

To note about this clonotype: What it binds is unknown.

V lost 2 bases, J lost 0 bases, and 5 bases lay in between. This CDR3 region has 14 residues. From germline, CDR1 is MNHEY and CDR2 SVGAGI. TCRdb processed the RACE reads anew with MiXCR; each CDR3 protein has one entry. The sample holds roughly 40,000 distinct CDR3 sequences, 9.5% to 15% seen once. The time point was: patch test 3, about 24 weeks after DPC sensitization. Treatment meaning: therapeutic diphenylcyclopropenone sensitization with weekly scalp DPC. The authors' total RNA extraction used unfractionated whole blood. The chain recombines TRBV6-5 with TRBJ1-5; the D is unclear. The starting material was whole blood, obtained in connection with sensitization to the hapten diphenylcyclopropenone (DPC). The sequence was collected from a woman aged 40 to 50 with alopecia areata. Some clones in this sample may be carry-over from other donors' samples. The CDR3 DNA reads as TGTGCCAGCAGTTACCGATATAGCAATCAGCCCCAGCATTTT. Amino acid sequence: CASSYRYSNQPQHF.